The 12 T cell receptor beta chains below all came from one sample that was sequenced in a study of blood T cell repertoires in COVID-19. Assay: immunoSEQ multiplex PCR; the TCRdb copy retains only in-frame clones and omits some. The sample carries more than 65,000 clones, around 90% recorded once. Material for sequencing was peripheral blood. The receptors shown here come from a man between 45 and 60 years old with active COVID-19.

V gene TRBV7-2 combines with J gene TRBJ2-7; 12 nucleotides line up with TRBD1. CDR3 length equals 14 residues. J gave up 7 bases and V 6 bases, and 7 bases lay outside the gene matches. Looked up from germline, CDR1 is SGHTA and CDR2 is FQGNSA. This CDR3 reads CASRPGQGAREQYF. DNA for the CDR3: TGTGCCAGCAGACCGGGACAGGGGGCGAGGGAGCAGTACTTC.

CDR3 sequence reads: CASSQLLMGSSYNSPLHF. CDR3 nucleotide sequence: TGCGCCAGCAGCCAACTTCTGATGGGGAGCTCCTATAATTCACCCCTCCACTTT. The gene calls are TRBV4-3 and TRBJ1-6; the D is unclear. The CDR3 length is 18 residues. Between the trimmed V and J ends, which lost 2 bases and 0 bases, there was a span of 14 bases. Germline V lookup: CDR1 LGHNA, CDR2 YSLEER.

The chain employs TRBV6-2 or TRBV6-3 and TRBJ2-1, with a possible D match to TRBD2 (6 bases). CDR1 is MNHEY and CDR2 is SVGEGT in the germline V gene. The length of the CDR3 is 13 residues. Trimming took 6 bases from V and 3 from J, leaving 9 bases between them. DNA for the CDR3: TGTGCCAGCAGCCCCGGGGGCTACAATGAGCAGTTCTTC. Translating it yields CASSPGGYNEQFF.

The chain combines TRBV18 with TRBJ2-6; D is unclear. The germline CDR1 and CDR2 sequences are KGHSH and LQKENI. V lost 3 bases to trimming and J lost 3 bases, with 6 bases between them. This CDR3 has 14 residues. The CDR3, as DNA: TGTGCCAGCTCACCGAGAGGTGGGGCCAACGTCCTGACTTTC. Protein: CASSPRGGANVLTF.

This rearrangement joins TRBV29-1 to TRBJ2-5; 10 nucleotides line up with TRBD2. In germline, CDR1 is SQVTM, CDR2 ANQGSEA. V lost 3 bases to trimming and J lost 2 bases; unmatched junction nucleotides: 6. The CDR3 has 15 residues. CDR3 amino acids: CSVDGLAGDQETQYF. The CDR3 bases are TGCAGCGTTGACGGCCTAGCGGGGGATCAAGAGACCCAGTACTTC.

This chain connects TRBV27 to TRBJ1-5; D remains unclear. The CDR3 is made up of 14 amino acids. Germline CDR1 MNHEY, CDR2 SMNVEV (reference sequence). V lost 3 bases to trimming and J lost 2 bases, with 8 bases between them. The CDR3 region has the DNA TGTGCCAGCAGTTTGAGGTCAGGCAATCAGCCCCAGCATTTT. This codes for CASSLRSGNQPQHF.

The chain combines TRBV5-1 with TRBJ1-1; 8 bases line up with TRBD1. CDR1 is SGHRS, CDR2 YFSETQ, per germline. Losses at the gene ends were 4 bases for V and 2 bases for J; bases not matched to a gene: 4. This CDR3 is 14 amino acids long. The CDR3 loop reads CASSPQGANTEAFF. DNA of the CDR3: TGCGCCAGCAGCCCGCAGGGGGCCAACACTGAAGCTTTCTTT.

This chain joins TRBV4-3 and TRBJ1-1; D is unclear. The V end was cut by 0 bases, the J end by 1 base, with 9 bases between. The germline gives CDR1 LGHNA, CDR2 YSLEER. This CDR3 is built from 15 residues. CDR3 sequence: CASSQDSMRNTEAFF. For the CDR3, the DNA is TGCGCCAGCAGCCAAGATAGTATGAGGAACACTGAAGCTTTCTTT.

This clone was seen a few times. J is TRBJ1-1 and V is TRBV14; D possibly corresponds to TRBD1 (5 bases). The CDR3 extends over 13 amino acids. In germline, CDR1 is SGHDN, CDR2 FVKESK. V shed 2 bases and J shed 6 bases, with 10 bases lying between them. The CDR3 DNA sequence: TGTGCCAGCAGCCAAAGGATACAGGCTGAAGCTTTCTTT. Protein: CASSQRIQAEAFF. Complete variable domain (other parts from reference TRBV14 and TRBJ1-1): EAGVTQFPSHSVIEKGQTVTLRCDPISGHDNLYWYRRVMGKEIKFLLHFVKESKQDESGMPNNRFLAERTGGTYSTLKVQPAELEDSGVYFCASSQRIQAEAFFGQGTRLTVV.

This clone was recorded once. CDR3 nucleotide sequence: TGTGCCAGCAGTTCCGCGGGAGATGGCGCCGGGGAGCTGTTTTTT. Translation gives CASSSAGDGAGELFF. This chain connects TRBV28 to TRBJ2-2; 7 bases agree with TRBD2. The CDR3 has 15 amino acids. Germline-derived CDR1 and CDR2 are MDHEN and SYDVKM. Trimming at V came to 4 bases and at J to 6 bases, leaving 8 bases not matched to a gene.

The table lists this clone with a count of one. The genes are TRBV10-2 and TRBJ2-5, with 7 positions matching TRBD1. The CDR3 spans 15 residues. The ends lost 5 bases at V and 2 bases at J; junction bases unmatched: 8. Germline CDR1 reads WSHSY; CDR2 reads SAAADI. CDR3 sequence (DNA): TGCGCCAGCAGTAGACACGGGACAGCGCAAGAGACCCAGTACTTC. Protein: CASSRHGTAQETQYF.

The sample holds a few counts of this clone. CDR3 in DNA: TGTGCCAGCAGCACGCACGGGGGGGGAGCCTACAATGAGCAGTTCTTC. Protein: CASSTHGGGAYNEQFF. The genes are TRBV6-2 or TRBV6-3 and TRBJ2-1; 8 bases map to TRBD2. V lost 6 bases to trimming and J lost 2 bases; unmatched junction nucleotides: 9. The CDR3 covers 16 residues. Germline V gene sequence: CDR1 MNHEY, CDR2 SVGEGT.